The entry below gives a single TCR beta chain sequence along with its context. The entry originates in a study of radiotherapy plus CTLA-4 blockade in lung cancer. The germline V gene has CDR1 MNHNS and CDR2 SASEGT. This CDR3 region has 13 residues. Germline trimming cut 5 bases from V and 5 bases from J; bases unmatched to any gene: 4. The table came from immunoSEQ multiplex PCR; TCRdb's copy has only in-frame clones and leaves some out. The table lists about 98,000 clones, 82% of them singletons. This sequence was found in a human donor with non-small cell lung cancer who had a partial response to radiotherapy plus ipilimumab. The rearrangement joins TRBV6-1 to TRBJ1-1; 8 positions match TRBD1. Sequences were derived from peripheral blood, sampled from a patient treated with radiotherapy plus ipilimumab. The CDR3 DNA reads as TGTGCCAGCAGTTGGACAGGGAGGACTGAAGCTTTCTTT. Protein: CASSWTGRTEAFF.